The rows below give T cell receptor beta chains drawn from one sample of a study of T cell repertoires in cytomegalovirus infection. One entry per CDR3 protein, called by TCRdb with MiXCR from the reads. The table lists 150,000 to 200,000 distinct CDR3 sequences, approximately 15% of them singletons. The sequenced sample consisted of PBMCs. These receptors were collected from a human donor in good health (CMV status not recorded). Some clones in this sample may be carry-over from other donors' samples. Both conserved end residues are part of each CDR3. The D gene is left open where the match is weak.

V gene,D gene,CDR3 protein
TRBV12-5,TRBD1,CASGLEQGFGGNTIYF
TRBV6-2/TRBV6-3,TRBD2,CASSSTSGQETQYF
TRBV10-3,TRBD2,CAISDLAGTYEQYF
TRBV7-9,.,CASRSTRGRTGELFF
TRBV19,.,CATGRVQGLGEQFF
TRBV20-1,.,CSARSWDRGNVQYF
TRBV7-8,TRBD2,CASSTRLAGSGEQFF
TRBV2,.,CASQTGFSNEQFF
TRBV7-9,.,CASSFPNSGIYEQYF
TRBV6-6,TRBD2,CASSLPSGNEQYF
TRBV2,.,CASTPSSSGANVLTF
TRBV7-2,TRBD2,CASSRLASHNEQFF
TRBV7-8,.,CASSNRTKNTEAFF
TRBV6-4,TRBD2,CASSEIGGLAGQRNYNEQFF
TRBV7-8,.,CASSLSSANTEAFF
TRBV7-2,.,CASSPGGVSSYNSPLHF
TRBV7-9,.,CASSPEGLLDMSNQPQHF
TRBV29-1,.,CSVNRDSNEQYF
TRBV12-3/TRBV12-4,TRBD1,CASSLSLGGTGNNSPLHF
TRBV5-4,.,CASSLDRENQPQHF
TRBV14,.,CASSQVGIYGYTF
TRBV18,.,CASSPDLGPNTEAFF
TRBV7-2,TRBD1,CASSFTGVNSNQPQHF
TRBV5-6,TRBD1,CASSPNRGPYEQYF
TRBV28,.,CASSLYQKPPYGYTF
TRBV29-1,TRBD2,CSAGEVAGWTGELFF
TRBV10-3,TRBD1,CAISLGTASTDTQYF
TRBV6-6,TRBD1,CASSYPGQGRVRDTQYF
TRBV29-1,TRBD1,CSTRQGSSEQYF
TRBV7-3,.,CASSLSGVTTGELFF
TRBV20-1,TRBD1,CSAREKGAPGYGYTF
TRBV5-5,.,CASSLKGSSNQPQHF
TRBV29-1,TRBD2,CSGGGRTGELFF
TRBV7-2,.,CASSLRGLGANVLTF
TRBV4-1,.,CASSQDPAGSYNEQFF
TRBV29-1,.,CSVEQMSEQFF
TRBV12-3/TRBV12-4,.,CASSLKSSYNEQFF
TRBV6-6,.,CASTFQRAQYF
TRBV6-2/TRBV6-3,.,CASSKHFQEQYF
TRBV7-9,.,CASSLGSLLAFF
TRBV18,.,CASSPPGGNNSPLHF
TRBV5-5,TRBD2,CASSSGLAGMSYNEQFF
TRBV6-2/TRBV6-3,.,CASSYSGFDEQYF
TRBV7-2,.,CASSLNRGNTIYF
TRBV14,TRBD2,CASSPPGLGTDTQYF
TRBV7-2,.,CASSLRGYSETQYF
TRBV7-6,.,CASSPWRNGDGTQYF
TRBV19,.,CASGDRSNSPLHF
TRBV19,.,CASSMPVMDTGELFF
TRBV9,.,CASSVWLVAVSNQPQHF
TRBV7-9,TRBD1,CASSLVVRQGRVNTEAFF
TRBV7-2,.,CASSPRGGHWGAFF
TRBV19,.,CASSIDGNYGYTF
TRBV9,TRBD2,CASSPPLAEETQYF
TRBV6-2/TRBV6-3,.,CASIDRRGSGANVLTF